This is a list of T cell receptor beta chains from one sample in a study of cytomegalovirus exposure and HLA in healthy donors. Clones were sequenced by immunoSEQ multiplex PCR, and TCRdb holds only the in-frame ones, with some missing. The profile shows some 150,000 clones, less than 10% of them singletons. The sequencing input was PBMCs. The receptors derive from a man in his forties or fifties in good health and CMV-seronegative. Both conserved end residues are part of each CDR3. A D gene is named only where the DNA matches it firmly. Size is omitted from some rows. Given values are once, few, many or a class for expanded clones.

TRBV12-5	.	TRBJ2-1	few	TGTGCTAGTGGTTCACGAGTCTATGAGCAGTTCTTC	CASGSRVYEQFF
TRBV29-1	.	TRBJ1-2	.	TGCAGCGTCCAAGGGGTCCCAATTGACTATGGCTACACCTTC	CSVQGVPIDYGYTF
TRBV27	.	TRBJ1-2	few	TGTGCCAGCAGTGACGCAGGGGTTGGATATGGCTACACCTTC	CASSDAGVGYGYTF
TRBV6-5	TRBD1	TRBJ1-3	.	TGTGCCAGCAGAATCGACAGGGGGCCGGGAAACACCATATATTTT	CASRIDRGPGNTIYF
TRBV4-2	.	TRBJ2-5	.	TGTGCCAGCAGCCAAGTTGGGGGGATAAACCAAGAGACCCAGTACTTC	CASSQVGGINQETQYF
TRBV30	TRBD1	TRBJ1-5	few	TGTGCCTGGAGTGGGGGACAGGGGGATCAGCCCCAGCATTTT	CAWSGGQGDQPQHF
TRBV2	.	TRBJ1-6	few	TGTGCCAGCTCGCGTGTGGCAGGGCGTAGTTCACCCCTCCACTTT	CASSRVAGRSSPLHF
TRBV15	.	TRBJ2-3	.	TGTGCCACCAGCACTTCGTGGCGGGTGGGAGATACGCAGTATTTT	CATSTSWRVGDTQYF
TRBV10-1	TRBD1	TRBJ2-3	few	TGCGCCAGCAGCCGGGACAGGGGGATGACAGATACGCAGTATTTT	CASSRDRGMTDTQYF
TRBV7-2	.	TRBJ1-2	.	TGTGCCAGCAGCCGCGGGGTGGGGGGAAATAACTATGGCTACACCTTC	CASSRGVGGNNYGYTF
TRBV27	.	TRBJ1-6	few	TGTGCCAGCTCAGACCAACAGGGCCCATACTCACCCCTCCACTTT	CASSDQQGPYSPLHF
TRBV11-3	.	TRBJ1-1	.	TGTGCCAGCAGCGCCCCGGGGGGCGCTGAAGCTTTCTTT	CASSAPGGAEAFF
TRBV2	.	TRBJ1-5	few	TGTGCCAGCACCTTCGGAGCAAATCAGCCCCAGCATTTT	CASTFGANQPQHF
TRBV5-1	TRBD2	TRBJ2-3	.	TGCGCCAGCAGCGGGGGACTAGCGGGGCTGACAGATACGCAGTATTTT	CASSGGLAGLTDTQYF
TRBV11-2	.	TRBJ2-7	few	TGTGCCAGCAGCTTAGTGCACGACTCAACCTACGAGCAGTACTTC	CASSLVHDSTYEQYF
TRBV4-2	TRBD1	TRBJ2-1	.	TGTGCCAGCAGCCAAGGAGCCAGGGGGAATGAGCAGTTCTTC	CASSQGARGNEQFF
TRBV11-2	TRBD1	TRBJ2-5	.	TGTGCCAGCAGCCTATCATTGGGACAGGAACAAGAGACCCAGTACTTC	CASSLSLGQEQETQYF
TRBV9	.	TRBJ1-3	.	TGTGCCAGCAGCGTCCGGACTCCTCCTGGAAACACCATATATTTT	CASSVRTPPGNTIYF
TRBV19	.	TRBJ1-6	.	TGTGCCAGTAGCGGACAGCGTGCAGGATCACCCCTCCACTTT	CASSGQRAGSPLHF
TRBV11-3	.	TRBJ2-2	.	TGTGCTAGCAGCTCTTACACGGGAATCGTCACCGGGGAGCTGTTTTTT	CASSSYTGIVTGELFF
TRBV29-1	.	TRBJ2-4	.	TGCAGCGTTGAAGATCCTTCAGGGGTCCAAAACATTCAGTACTTC	CSVEDPSGVQNIQYF
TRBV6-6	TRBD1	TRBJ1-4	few	TGTGCCAGCAGTCCCGGGACAGCCGACAATGAAAAACTGTTTTTT	CASSPGTADNEKLFF
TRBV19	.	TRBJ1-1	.	TGTGCCAGTAGTATATCCCCTACAGGGAACACTGAAGCTTTCTTT	CASSISPTGNTEAFF
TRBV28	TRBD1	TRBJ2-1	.	TGTGCCAGCAGCCCCGGACAGGGTAATGAGCAGTTCTTC	CASSPGQGNEQFF
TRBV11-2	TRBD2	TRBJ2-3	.	TGTGCCAGCAGCTTAGTCCCTAGCGGAAACACAGATACGCAGTATTTT	CASSLVPSGNTDTQYF
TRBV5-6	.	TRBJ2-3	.	TGTGCCAGCACCGGCGGGATCCTTATCGATACGCAGTATTTT	CASTGGILIDTQYF
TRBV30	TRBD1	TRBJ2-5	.	TGTGCCTGGAGTGTACTTAGGGGGCTCGAGACCCAGTACTTC	CAWSVLRGLETQYF
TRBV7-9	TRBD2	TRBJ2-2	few	TGTGCCAGCGGGGGGGACACCGGGGAGCTGTTTTTT	CASGGDTGELFF
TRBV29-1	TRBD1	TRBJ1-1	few	TGCAGCGTTGGAACAGGGGGGAACACTGAAGCTTTCTTT	CSVGTGGNTEAFF
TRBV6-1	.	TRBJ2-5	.	TGTGCCAGCAGTGGCTCCTGGGACGGAGGGGAGACCCAGTACTTC	CASSGSWDGGETQYF
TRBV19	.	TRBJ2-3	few	TGTGCCAGTAGTATACCAAGCACAGATACGCAGTATTTT	CASSIPSTDTQYF
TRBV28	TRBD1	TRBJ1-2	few	TGTGCCAGCAGTTTATCCCACAGGGGCTATGGCTACACCTTC	CASSLSHRGYGYTF
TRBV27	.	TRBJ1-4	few	TGTGCCAGCAGTTCCCCCAGCAGGGAAAAACTGTTTTTT	CASSSPSREKLFF
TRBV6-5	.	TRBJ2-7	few	TGTGCCAGCAGTTACTCGTGGGGCTCAAGGAACGAGCAGTACTTC	CASSYSWGSRNEQYF
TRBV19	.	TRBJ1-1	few	TGTGCCAGTAGCCCCGGACAGCTGAACACTGAAGCTTTCTTT	CASSPGQLNTEAFF
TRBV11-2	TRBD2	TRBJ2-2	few	TGTGCCAGCAGCTTAGTGGCGGGGGGGTCCGGGGAGCTGTTTTTT	CASSLVAGGSGELFF
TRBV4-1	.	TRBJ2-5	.	TGCGCCAGCAGCCAAGGTCCACAGGTCCAAGAGACCCAGTACTTC	CASSQGPQVQETQYF
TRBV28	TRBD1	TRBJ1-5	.	TGTGCCAGCACCATCAGGGGGCTAAGCAATCAGCCCCAGCATTTT	CASTIRGLSNQPQHF
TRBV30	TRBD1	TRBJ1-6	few	TGTGCCTGGGACAGGGCTGGTGGTGATTCACCCCTCCACTTT	CAWDRAGGDSPLHF
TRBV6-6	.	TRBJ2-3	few	TGTGCCAGCATCTTTTCGACTGAAGTCTCTTTGGATACGCAGTATTTT	CASIFSTEVSLDTQYF
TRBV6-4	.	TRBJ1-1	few	TGTGCCAGCAGTGCCCCAGGGGTGGACACTGAAGCTTTCTTT	CASSAPGVDTEAFF
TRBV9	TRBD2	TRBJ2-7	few	TGTGCCAGCAGCGTAGGGGCGGGGGGGCCGTACGAGCAGTACTTC	CASSVGAGGPYEQYF
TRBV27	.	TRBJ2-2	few	TGTGCCAGCACCAGCGCGGGGTGGCCCGGGGAGCTGTTTTTT	CASTSAGWPGELFF
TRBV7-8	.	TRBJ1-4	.	TGTGCCAGCAGTCTTCGGGACACTCATAATGAAAAACTGTTTTTT	CASSLRDTHNEKLFF
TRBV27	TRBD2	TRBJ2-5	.	TGTGCCAGCAGTTTTTCACTAGCGGGCCAAGAGACCCAGTACTTC	CASSFSLAGQETQYF
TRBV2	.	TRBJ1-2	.	TGTGCCAGCAGTGAAGTCAGGGCTACCTCTAACTATGGCTACACCTTC	CASSEVRATSNYGYTF
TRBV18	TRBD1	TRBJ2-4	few	TGTGCCAGCTCCCCAGACAGGGGTGTCAACATTCAGTACTTC	CASSPDRGVNIQYF
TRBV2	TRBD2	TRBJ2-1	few	TGTGCCAGCAGTGTACTGCGGGAGGGCGAGCAGTTCTTC	CASSVLREGEQFF
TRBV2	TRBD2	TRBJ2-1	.	TGTGCCAGCAGTCTCCAGGGGAGCGGGAGTTACAATGAGCAGTTCTTC	CASSLQGSGSYNEQFF
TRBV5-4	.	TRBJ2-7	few	TGTGCCAGCAGCTTGGACAGGAAGAACGAGCAGTACTTC	CASSLDRKNEQYF
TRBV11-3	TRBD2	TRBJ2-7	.	TGTGCCAGCAGCTTAGAGGGGGGGAGTGGGTACGAGCAGTACTTC	CASSLEGGSGYEQYF
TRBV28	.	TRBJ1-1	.	TGTGCCAGCACCACGGGGTGGGTGAACACTGAAGCTTTCTTT	CASTTGWVNTEAFF
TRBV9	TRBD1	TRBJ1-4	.	TGTGCCAGCAGCGTAGCTACAGGGGTGGGTGAAAAACTGTTTTTT	CASSVATGVGEKLFF